The sequence of this T cell receptor beta chain was determined in a study of blood T cell repertoires in COVID-19. Assay used: immunoSEQ multiplex PCR; TCRdb lists only in-frame clones, some missing. The data show 25,000 to 35,000 clones, about nine tenths seen once. Germline V gives CDR1 SEHNR, CDR2 FQNEAQ (reference sequence). The CDR3 extends over 12 amino acids. V dropped 3 bases and J dropped 4 bases, with 5 bases sitting between them. This sequence was found in a man aged 60 to 69 with active COVID-19. This chain uses TRBV7-9 with TRBJ2-3; D call uncertain. The sequenced sample consisted of peripheral blood. CDR3 nucleotide sequence: TGTGCCAGCAGCTTCGTCGCAGATACGCAGTATTTT. This encodes CASSFVADTQYF.